This paragraph reports one T cell receptor (beta chain). In the original analysis: Amplification of reference gene primers was used by the study to estimate nucleated cell counts. Method: immunoSEQ multiplex PCR; TCRdb's copy keeps in-frame clones and lacks some. V and J calls and clone size follow that table, whereas D and trimming were derived from the DNA. The repertoire holds approximately 40,000 clones, approximately 86% seen once, with just over 20% in the top ten. The source of the sample is a study of blood T cell repertoires in COVID-19. Study-wide background: Whether acute or convalescent, the COVID-19 samples came from the United States, Italy and Spain. T cells, B-cell-depleted T cells, or PBMCs supplied cDNA or gDNA.

The CDR3 has 13 residues. V was pared by 7 bases and J by 5 bases, with 12 bases between. Germline V gives CDR1 SNHLY, CDR2 FYNNEI. The source of this sequence is a man aged 60 to 75 with acute or convalescent COVID-19. The specimen was peripheral blood. The chain joins TRBV2 to TRBJ1-5; no firm D call. The CDR3 loop reads CASIGVGDQPQHF. CDR3 sequence (DNA): TGTGCCAGCATTGGCGTGGGCGATCAGCCCCAGCATTTT.